Shown below are 3 T cell receptor beta chains from a single sample sequenced in a study of tumor and adjacent non-tumor tissue in lung cancer. The template was RNA from unsorted bulk tissue. Three rounds of nested PCR, following a modified ARM-PCR protocol, produced the TCRbeta library. TCRdb re-called the multiplex PCR reads with MiXCR, one entry per CDR3 protein. The table records about 93,000 distinct CDR3 sequences, about 67% of them present only once. The sequenced sample was lung tumor tissue. All receptors come from a man aged 55 to 69 with non-small cell lung cancer.

At least ten counts were recorded for this clonotype. The rearrangement uses TRBV12-3 or TRBV12-4 and TRBJ2-1, with 8 bases lining up with TRBD2. The CDR3 spans 15 residues. With 1 base clipped from V and 7 bases from J, the junction kept 6 bases outside the gene matches. The CDR3 sequence is CASSLVAGLGNEQFF. DNA of the CDR3: TGTGCCAGCAGTTTAGTAGCGGGACTAGGGAATGAGCAGTTCTTC.

This clonotype was picked up a small number of times. The junction shows a germline mismatch at one end, possibly a read error. This chain uses TRBV6-6 with TRBJ2-3; 10 bases align to TRBD1. Germline V gene sequence: CDR1 MNHNY, CDR2 SVGAGI (reference sequence). The CDR3 extends over 17 amino acids. CDR3 nucleotides: TGTGCCAGCAGTTACAAACAGGGACAGGGGAGTACAGAAACGCAGTATTTT. Translating it yields CASSYKQGQGSTETQYF.

This clonotype was detected only once. An end of the junction differs from the germline gene, which may be a read error. The chain employs TRBV11-2 and TRBJ2-5; D remains unclear. CDR1 is SGHAT and CDR2 is FQNNGV in the germline V gene. The CDR3 totals 15 residues. This CDR3 reads CVSSLDRVRPETQYF. In DNA, the CDR3 is TGTGTCAGCAGCTTAGATCGGGTAAGACCCGAGACCCAGTACTTC.